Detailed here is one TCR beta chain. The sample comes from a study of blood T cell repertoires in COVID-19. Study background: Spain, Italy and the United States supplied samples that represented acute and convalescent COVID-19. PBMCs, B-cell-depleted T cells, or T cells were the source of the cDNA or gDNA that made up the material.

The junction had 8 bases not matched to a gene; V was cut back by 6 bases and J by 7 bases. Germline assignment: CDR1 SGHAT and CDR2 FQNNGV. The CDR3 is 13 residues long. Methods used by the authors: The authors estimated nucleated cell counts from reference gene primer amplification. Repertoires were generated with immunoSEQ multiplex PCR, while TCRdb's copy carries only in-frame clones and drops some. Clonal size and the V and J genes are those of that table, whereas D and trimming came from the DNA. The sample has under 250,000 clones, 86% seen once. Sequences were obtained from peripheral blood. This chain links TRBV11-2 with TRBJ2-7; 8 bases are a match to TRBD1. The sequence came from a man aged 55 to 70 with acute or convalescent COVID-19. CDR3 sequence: CASSSGQGQEQYF. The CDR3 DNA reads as TGTGCCAGCAGTTCCGGACAGGGCCAAGAGCAGTACTTC.